What follows are 8 T cell receptor beta chains derived from one specimen sequenced in a study of OX40 agonist ivuxolimab in advanced cancers. The library relied on the immunoSEQ multiplex PCR assay. TCRdb limited this immuneACCESS table to in-frame rearrangements with V and J called. A share of clones is missing; checked studies link under half to unresolved V genes, and the rest is unexplained. Counted in this sample were 78,000 or so clones; 92% of them appeared once. 2.5% to 3% of the sample is taken by the ten largest. Here the sequenced sample was CD4+ or CD8+ T cells sorted from blood, taken in a trial of the OX40 agonist ivuxolimab. These TCRs come from an adult with an advanced solid tumor such as melanoma, head and neck, liver or kidney cancer.

V and J are TRBV5-1 and TRBJ2-7; D may be TRBD1 or TRBD2 (5 bases each). The V gene lost 0 bases and the J gene lost 2 bases, with 9 bases spanning the gap. Per germline, CDR1 SGHRS and CDR2 YFSETQ. The CDR3 consists of 14 residues. In DNA, the CDR3 is TGCGCCAGCAGCTTGGACCGGGGCGCCTACGAGCAGTACTTC. This encodes CASSLDRGAYEQYF. The full variable domain, rest sourced from reference TRBV5-1 and TRBJ2-7, is KAGVTQTPRYLIKTRGQQVTLSCSPISGHRSVSWYQQTPGQGLQFLFEYFSETQRNKGNFPGRFSGRQFSNSRSEMNVSTLELGDSALYLCASSLDRGAYEQYFGPGTRLTVT.

The J gene is TRBJ1-2, the V gene TRBV15; D unresolved. CDR3 size: 12 residues. Germline values: CDR1 LNHNV, CDR2 YYDKDF (reference sequence). Between the trimmed V and J ends, which lost 1 base and 7 bases, there was a span of 7 bases. The CDR3 coding sequence is TGTGCCACCAGCAGAGGAGAACTTGGCTACACCTTC. This translates into CATSRGELGYTF.

V is TRBV18 and J is TRBJ2-1; weak D call: TRBD2 (5 bases). Germline V gives CDR1 KGHSH, CDR2 LQKENI. CDR3 length: 13 residues. Deletions cut 6 bases from V and 8 bases from J, with 14 bases between. CDR3 DNA: TGTGCCAGCTCCCTGGACTTTGGCGATGAGCAGTTCTTC. As protein: CASSLDFGDEQFF.

This clone was observed a single time. The chain couples TRBV19 to TRBJ1-2; 7 positions agree with TRBD1. This CDR3 comprises 13 residues. CDR1 is LNHDA, CDR2 SQIVND, per germline (reference sequence). The junction had 3 bases not matched to a gene; V was cut back by 4 bases and J by 4 bases. The CDR3 sequence: CASSTGTAYGYTF. Here the CDR3 DNA reads TGTGCCAGTAGTACAGGGACAGCCTATGGCTACACCTTC. Based on the CDR3 plus reference TRBV19 and TRBJ1-2, the full variable domain is DGGITQSPKYLFRKEGQNVTLSCEQNLNHDAMYWYRQDPGQGLRLIYYSQIVNDFQKGDIAEGYSVSREKKESFPLTVTSAQKNPTAFYLCASSTGTAYGYTFGSGTRLTVV.

Only one count was recorded for this clone. This chain connects TRBV19 to TRBJ1-2; the match to TRBD1 covers 8 bases. V shed 5 bases and J 8 bases; nucleotides not matched to a gene: 7. Germline-derived CDR1 and CDR2 are LNHDA and SQIVND (reference sequence). There are 13 residues in the CDR3. The CDR3 nucleotides read TGTGCCAGTAGTCTGACAGGGGAGTACGGCTACACCTTC. This translates into CASSLTGEYGYTF.

The V call is TRBV10-1, the J call TRBJ2-7; D unresolved. The CDR3 is 13 residues long. V was clipped by 0 bases and J by 4 bases, with 7 bases between them. CDR1 and CDR2 (germline): WNHNN, SYGVQD (reference sequence). The chain's CDR3 is CASSESGSYEQYF. The CDR3 nucleotides are TGCGCCAGCAGTGAGTCGGGATCGTACGAGCAGTACTTC.

The chain is built from TRBV5-1 and TRBJ2-1; TRBD1 matches 8 bases. The ends lost 2 bases at V and 6 bases at J; junction bases unmatched: 7. In germline, CDR1 is SGHRS, CDR2 YFSETQ. The CDR3 runs to 15 residues. The CDR3: CASSFGQGLGNEQFF. CDR3 DNA sequence: TGCGCCAGCAGCTTCGGACAGGGCTTGGGCAATGAGCAGTTCTTC.

The chain employs TRBV5-1 and TRBJ2-7, with D possibly matching TRBD2 (6 bases). Germline values: CDR1 SGHRS, CDR2 YFSETQ. The CDR3 totals 16 residues. The V and J ends lost 2 bases and 2 bases respectively, with 17 bases between them. The CDR3 DNA is TGCGCCAGCAGCTTAAGTGACGGGGAGGCCCCCTACGAGCAGTACTTC. Its translation is CASSLSDGEAPYEQYF.